One sample yielded the 30 T cell receptor beta chains listed below, sequenced in a study of blood T cell repertoires in COVID-19. Data came from immunoSEQ multiplex PCR; TCRdb stores just in-frame clones and leaves some out. The data show just under 150,000 clones, with about 92% seen just once and 1.5% to 2% held by the top ten. What was sequenced was peripheral blood. The source of these receptors is a human donor in a cohort sampled during active COVID-19.

The V and J genes are TRBV2 and TRBJ2-7; 9 bases are shared with TRBD1. This CDR3 is 15 amino acids long. The V and J ends lost 5 bases and 5 bases, in that order; junction bases with no gene match: 10. Germline V gene lookup returns CDR1 SNHLY and CDR2 FYNNEI. For the CDR3, the DNA is TGTGCCAGCAGTCTCCAGGGACAGGGACGGGACGAGCAGTACTTC. Translation gives CASSLQGQGRDEQYF.

For this clone: Other DNA variants within this sample encode the same CDR3. The rearrangement uses TRBV6-1 and TRBJ1-1, with a tentative D call TRBD1 (5 bases). Between the trimmed V and J ends, which lost 0 bases and 1 base, there was a span of 9 bases. The CDR3 has 15 residues. Germline CDR1 and CDR2: MNHNS and SASEGT. For the CDR3, the DNA is TGTGCCAGCAGTGAAGCCGGGGGGACGAACACTGAAGCTTTCTTT. Amino acid sequence: CASSEAGGTNTEAFF.

There are a few counts of this clone. The rearrangement uses TRBV20-1 and TRBJ1-5, with 9 positions matching TRBD1. Germline V gene sequence: CDR1 DFQATT, CDR2 SNEGSKA (reference sequence). The CDR3 loop spans 13 amino acids. V shed 3 bases and J 6 bases; nucleotides not matched to a gene: 3. This CDR3 reads CSASGQGTQPQHF. CDR3 nucleotide sequence: TGCAGTGCTAGTGGACAGGGGACTCAGCCCCAGCATTTT.

Points on this clone: Other DNA variants within this sample encode the same CDR3. The chain uses TRBV19 and TRBJ1-1, with D maybe TRBD1 (6 bases). The CDR3 sequence is 13 residues long. From germline, CDR1 is LNHDA and CDR2 SQIVND (reference sequence). Trimming took off 5 bases at V and 5 bases at J, with 12 bases between the two ends. The CDR3 spells CASSRQGRTEAFF. The CDR3 region has the DNA TGTGCCAGTAGTCGGCAGGGGAGAACTGAAGCTTTCTTT. Variable domain in full (rest from reference TRBV19 and TRBJ1-1): DGGITQSPKYLFRKEGQNVTLSCEQNLNHDAMYWYRQDPGQGLRLIYYSQIVNDFQKGDIAEGYSVSREKKESFPLTVTSAQKNPTAFYLCASSRQGRTEAFFGQGTRLTVV.

The chain couples TRBV12-3 or TRBV12-4 to TRBJ1-5; D ambiguous. The germline V and J ends were trimmed by 3 bases and 6 bases, with 9 bases remaining between them. The CDR3 totals 13 residues. The CDR3 loop is CASSFGAGQPQHF. DNA of the CDR3: TGTGCCAGCAGTTTCGGCGCGGGTCAGCCCCAGCATTTT.

The genes are TRBV5-1 and TRBJ2-3, with 11 bases fitting TRBD1. The CDR3 sequence is 19 residues long. Germline CDR1 is SGHRS and CDR2 is YFSETQ. Trimming took 5 bases from V and 0 from J; bases not matched to a gene: 14. This CDR3 reads CASRLLPGQGGSSTDTQYF. The CDR3, as DNA: TGCGCCAGCAGACTCCTACCGGGACAGGGGGGATCGAGCACAGATACGCAGTATTTT.

J is TRBJ1-3 and V is TRBV5-1, with 7 nucleotides matching TRBD1. The V gene's germline CDR1 is SGHRS and CDR2 YFSETQ. CDR3 length equals 16 residues. Trimming removed 4 bases from V and 4 bases from J; junction bases left unmatched: 11. The CDR3 bases are TGCGCCAGCAGCCTCATTCCGGGACAGAGGGGAAACACCATATATTTT. Its protein is CASSLIPGQRGNTIYF.

The V and J genes are TRBV30 and TRBJ2-3, with TRBD2 matching over 11 bases. V lost 1 base to trimming and J lost 0 bases; unmatched junction nucleotides: 6. The CDR3 length is 17 residues. Germline lookup yields CDR1 GTSNPN and CDR2 SVGIG (reference sequence). The CDR3 reads CAWSASPSGRSTDTQYF. CDR3 in DNA: TGTGCCTGGAGTGCTTCACCTAGCGGGAGGAGCACAGATACGCAGTATTTT.

The rearrangement links TRBV14 to TRBJ2-7, with 7 positions matching TRBD1. Germline values: CDR1 SGHDN, CDR2 FVKESK. With V trimmed by 0 bases and J by 3 bases, 5 bases remained unmatched. This CDR3 has 15 amino acids. CDR3 sequence reads: CASSQEMGTVYEQYF. CDR3 DNA: TGTGCCAGCAGCCAAGAAATGGGGACAGTCTACGAGCAGTACTTC.

V is TRBV20-1 and J is TRBJ1-2; D may be TRBD1 (6 bases). CDR1 DFQATT and CDR2 SNEGSKA come from the germline V gene (reference sequence). V shed 2 bases and J shed 10 bases, with 8 bases lying between them. The CDR3 runs 10 residues. CDR3 in DNA: TGCAGTGCTAGAACAGGGACCTACACCTTC. This sequence encodes CSARTGTYTF.

J is TRBJ2-5 and V is TRBV6-2 or TRBV6-3; 15 positions agree with TRBD2. CDR1 is MNHEY and CDR2 is SVGEGT in the germline V gene. With V trimmed by 5 bases and J by 1 base, 2 bases remained unmatched. This CDR3 region has 16 residues. CDR3 sequence: CASSRGLAGGQETQYF. In DNA, the CDR3 is TGTGCCAGCAGTCGGGGACTAGCGGGGGGCCAAGAGACCCAGTACTTC.

The chain is built from TRBV28 and TRBJ1-2; the match to TRBD1 covers 7 bases. The V segment lost 4 bases and the J segment 0 bases; nucleotides outside the gene matches: 5. CDR1 and CDR2 (germline): MDHEN, SYDVKM. The CDR3 consists of 15 residues. CDR3: CASSSQGVSNYGYTF. CDR3 DNA sequence: TGTGCCAGCAGTTCGCAGGGGGTATCTAACTATGGCTACACCTTC.

This clone has just a few counts. The chain links TRBV4-1 to TRBJ1-6, with D perhaps matching TRBD1 (6 bases). Trimming removed 1 base at V and 4 bases at J, with 11 bases between. Germline lookup yields CDR1 MGHRA and CDR2 YSYEKL. This CDR3 is 16 amino acids long. CDR3 in amino acids: CASSQVQGGYNSPLHF. The DNA for the CDR3 is TGCGCCAGCAGCCAAGTACAGGGAGGGTATAATTCACCCCTCCACTTT.

The chain couples TRBV14 to TRBJ2-5; 9 bases match TRBD1. Germline V gene data show CDR1 as SGHDN and CDR2 as FVKESK. CDR3 length: 16 residues. Trimming at V came to 1 base and at J to 4 bases, leaving 7 bases not matched to a gene. DNA of the CDR3: TGTGCCAGCAGCCAAGGGGGACAGGGAATCGGAGAGACCCAGTACTTC. Its translation: CASSQGGQGIGETQYF.

The J gene is TRBJ2-3, the V gene TRBV7-2, with 7 positions matching TRBD1. This CDR3 is 15 amino acids long. V was pared by 2 bases and J by 2 bases, with 4 bases of the junction left unmatched. Germline V gene lookup returns CDR1 SGHTA and CDR2 FQGNSA. This CDR3 reads CASSLWGQSTDTQYF. The CDR3 DNA sequence: TGTGCCAGCAGCTTATGGGGACAGTCCACAGATACGCAGTATTTT.

This chain uses TRBV28 with TRBJ1-5; 8 positions match TRBD1. Germline V gene lookup returns CDR1 MDHEN and CDR2 SYDVKM. Trimming took 7 bases from V and 7 from J; bases not matched to a gene: 9. This CDR3 has 14 residues. The CDR3 here is CASTPQGASQPQHF. The CDR3 region has the DNA TGTGCCAGCACCCCCCAGGGGGCAAGCCAGCCCCAGCATTTT.

This clone was seen more than once but under ten times. This chain joins TRBV6-5 and TRBJ1-1; D not certain. Germline V gives CDR1 MNHEY, CDR2 SVGAGI. The CDR3 runs to 11 residues. Between the trimmed V and J ends, which lost 10 bases and 1 base, there was a span of 7 bases. The CDR3 sequence: CATRRNTEAFF. CDR3 in DNA: TGTGCCACCCGGAGGAACACTGAAGCTTTCTTT.

The CDR3: CASSIGQQNTEAFF. The CDR3 nucleotides are TGTGCCAGTAGTATTGGGCAGCAGAACACTGAAGCTTTCTTT. This chain links TRBV19 with TRBJ1-1, with no clear D. V was clipped by 3 bases and J by 1 base, with 9 bases between them. The germline V gene has CDR1 LNHDA and CDR2 SQIVND (reference sequence). This CDR3 is 14 amino acids long.

The V call is TRBV6-5, the J call TRBJ1-2; 12 nucleotides agree with TRBD1. Germline CDR1 reads MNHEY; CDR2 reads SVGAGI. The CDR3 is 15 residues long. Trimming removed 8 bases from V and 4 bases from J; junction bases left unmatched: 8. The CDR3 region is CASRLGTGGGYGYTF. CDR3 bases: TGTGCCAGCCGATTAGGGACAGGGGGCGGCTATGGCTACACCTTC.

V and J are TRBV9 and TRBJ2-3, with 10 bases identical to TRBD2. The V segment lost 3 bases and the J segment 4 bases; nucleotides outside the gene matches: 8. This CDR3 comprises 16 residues. Germline V CDR1 and CDR2: SGDLS, YYNGEE. CDR3 bases: TGTGCCAGCAGCGCACTAGCGGGGATCGGTGCAGATACGCAGTATTTT. Amino acids: CASSALAGIGADTQYF.

This chain links TRBV5-1 with TRBJ1-2; 8 nucleotides align to TRBD1. The germline V gene encodes CDR1 SGHRS and CDR2 YFSETQ. The CDR3 has 15 amino acids. J lost 3 bases, V lost 4 bases, and 8 bases had no gene match. CDR3 amino acids: CASSPIRGRDYGYTF. CDR3 coding DNA: TGCGCCAGCAGCCCTATCAGGGGGCGAGACTATGGCTACACCTTC.

V is TRBV6-5 and J is TRBJ2-7; the match to TRBD1 covers 7 bases. The CDR3 is 11 amino acids. Germline assignment: CDR1 MNHEY and CDR2 SVGAGI. Germline trimming cut 5 bases from V and 8 bases from J; bases unmatched to any gene: 3. In nucleotides, the CDR3 is TGTGCCAGCAGTCAACAGGGGAAGCAGTACTTC. Amino acids: CASSQQGKQYF.

This rearrangement joins TRBV5-8 to TRBJ1-1; D unresolved. Trimming left V 0 bases short and J 7 bases short, with 19 bases between. From germline, CDR1 is SGHTS and CDR2 YDEGEE. This CDR3 has 16 residues. The CDR3, as DNA: TGTGCCAGCAGCTTGGCGGGTTTCCGGGAGCAATTTGAAGCTTTCTTT. This sequence encodes CASSLAGFREQFEAFF.

The gene calls are TRBV27 and TRBJ1-2, with 10 bases matching TRBD1. This CDR3 is 15 amino acids long. The ends lost 6 bases at V and 6 bases at J; junction bases unmatched: 10. Germline lookup yields CDR1 MNHEY and CDR2 SMNVEV (reference sequence). The CDR3 loop is CASSQTGTGVNGYTF. The DNA for the CDR3 is TGTGCCAGCAGCCAAACCGGGACAGGGGTAAATGGCTACACCTTC.

The V gene is TRBV6-6, the J gene TRBJ1-2; 9 bases are shared with TRBD1. There are 12 residues in the CDR3. CDR1 is MNHNY and CDR2 is SVGAGI in the germline V gene (reference sequence). V lost 5 bases, J lost 8 bases, and 3 bases stayed unmatched. DNA of the CDR3: TGTGCCAGCAGTCCCGACAGGGGGGGCTACACCTTC. It is translated as CASSPDRGGYTF.

CDR3 loop: CASSQEAGDGKLFF. For the CDR3, the DNA is TGCGCCAGCAGCCAAGAGGCAGGCGACGGAAAACTGTTTTTT. The V and J genes are TRBV4-3 and TRBJ1-4; D not certain. Trimming pared 0 bases from V and 10 bases from J, leaving 12 bases between. Germline assignment: CDR1 LGHNA and CDR2 YSLEER. The CDR3 contains 14 residues.

This sequence joins TRBV7-8 and TRBJ2-7, with 10 bases that match TRBD1. The CDR3 sequence is 14 residues long. J gave up 3 bases and V 4 bases, and 3 bases lay outside the gene matches. Germline V gives CDR1 SGHVS, CDR2 FQNEAQ. CDR3 region: CASSSRTGGYEQYF. CDR3 nucleotide sequence: TGTGCCAGCAGCTCGAGGACAGGGGGCTACGAGCAGTACTTC.

This chain connects TRBV5-4 to TRBJ1-4; possibly TRBD1 for D (6 bases). Germline V lookup: CDR1 SGHNT, CDR2 YYREEE (reference sequence). The CDR3 runs 14 residues. Trimming cost V 5 bases and J 4 bases, with 12 bases left between them. CDR3 coding DNA: TGTGCCAGCAGTTCGGACAGCTTTAATGAAAAACTGTTTTTT. Amino acid sequence: CASSSDSFNEKLFF. Based on the CDR3 plus reference TRBV5-4 and TRBJ1-4, the full variable domain is ETGVTQSPTHLIKTRGQQVTLRCSSQSGHNTVSWYQQALGQGPQFIFQYYREEENGRGNFPPRFSGLQFPNYSSELNVNALELDDSALYLCASSSDSFNEKLFFGSGTQLSVL.

This clone was seen a few times. The chain joins TRBV12-3 or TRBV12-4 to TRBJ2-1; D is unresolved. The CDR3 consists of 12 residues. The V end was cut by 5 bases, the J end by 7 bases, with 9 bases between. The CDR3 loop is CASSQTENEQFF. CDR3 bases: TGTGCCAGCAGTCAGACGGAGAATGAGCAGTTCTTC.

A single count supports this clone. V is TRBV7-2 and J is TRBJ1-1; a weak D match, TRBD1 (6 bases). The CDR3 runs 14 residues. V was shortened by 2 bases and J by 1 base, with 8 bases between the two germline ends. In germline, CDR1 is SGHTA, CDR2 FQGNSA. CDR3 sequence reads: CASSLSTGNTEAFF. The CDR3 nucleotides are TGTGCCAGCAGCTTATCGACAGGGAACACTGAAGCTTTCTTT.